One sample yielded the 26 T cell receptor beta chains listed below, sequenced in a study of T cells after yellow fever vaccination. TCRdb itself ran the 5' RACE reads through MiXCR, one entry per CDR3 protein. The sample records around 400,000 distinct CDR3 sequences, approximately 10% being singletons. Sequencing was performed on PBMCs, taken on the day of the first yellow fever vaccination. These receptors all come from a man aged 18 to 30 who received the YFV17D yellow fever vaccine.

The rearrangement uses TRBV27 and TRBJ1-6, with D tentatively TRBD1 (5 bases). The CDR3 covers 14 residues. V dropped 10 bases and J dropped 7 bases, with 17 bases sitting between them. Germline loops: CDR1 MNHEY, CDR2 SMNVEV (reference sequence). CDR3 sequence: CATSTGRANSPLHF. The CDR3 coding sequence is TGTGCCACCTCCACGGGGCGGGCAAATTCACCCCTCCACTTT.

This clonotype showed up just once. Sequence at one end of the junction differs from germline and may be a read error. The gene calls are TRBV4-3 and TRBJ2-4; TRBD1 is a possible D gene (5 bases). This CDR3 is 17 amino acids long. The germline gives CDR1 LGHNA, CDR2 YSLEER. Here the CDR3 reads CTSSQVMARAAKNIQYF. The CDR3 DNA is TGCACCAGCAGCCAAGTGATGGCCAGGGCCGCCAAAAACATTCAGTACTTC.

This chain connects TRBV20-1 to TRBJ2-7; TRBD2 aligns across 10 bases. This CDR3 has 16 amino acids. V dropped 3 bases and J dropped 5; count of bases not matched to a gene: 13. The V gene's germline CDR1 is DFQATT and CDR2 SNEGSKA (reference sequence). CDR3 DNA: TGCAGTGCTAGGGCTAGCGGGGGAGCTGTGGAAAACGAGCAGTACTTC. Its protein is CSARASGGAVENEQYF.

In its sample, this clonotype was seen a few times. The chain couples TRBV29-1 to TRBJ2-1; 14 bases are a match to TRBD2. The germline V gene encodes CDR1 SQVTM and CDR2 ANQGSEA. The CDR3 spans 16 residues. The trim removed 5 bases at V and 5 bases at J, leaving 8 bases unmatched. The CDR3 sequence is CSVRTSGGLYNNEQFF. CDR3 DNA: TGCAGCGTTAGGACTAGCGGGGGGCTTTATAACAATGAGCAGTTCTTC.

The chain carries TRBV10-3 and TRBJ1-2, with D uncertain. Looked up from germline, CDR1 is ENHRY and CDR2 is SYGVKD. The CDR3 totals 14 residues. V lost 6 bases, J lost 0 bases, and 11 bases lay in between. The CDR3 nucleotides are TGTGCCATCAGGGTATCGGGAGCTAACTATGGCTACACCTTC. This gives the protein CAIRVSGANYGYTF.

The V and J genes are TRBV7-9 and TRBJ2-7; D gene uncertain. There are 16 residues in the CDR3. CDR1 is SEHNR and CDR2 is FQNEAQ in the germline V gene (reference sequence). The V and J ends lost 2 bases and 5 bases respectively, with 19 bases between them. Here the CDR3 DNA reads TGTGCCAGCAGCTTATGGGCCAAATCAGGAAGAGACGAGCAGTACTTC. Protein product: CASSLWAKSGRDEQYF.

The chain combines TRBV5-1 with TRBJ2-1; D may be TRBD1 (6 bases). CDR3 length: 15 residues. The germline CDR1 and CDR2 sequences are SGHRS and YFSETQ. Trimming cost V 4 bases and J 0 bases, with 11 bases left between them. Here the CDR3 reads CASSLIGGSYNEQFF. CDR3 nucleotide sequence: TGCGCCAGCAGCCTCATAGGGGGCTCCTACAATGAGCAGTTCTTC.

Many counts were recorded for this clonotype. This sequence joins TRBV2 and TRBJ2-1; no clear D. CDR1 SNHLY and CDR2 FYNNEI come from the germline V gene. The germline V and J ends were trimmed by 5 bases and 7 bases, with 6 bases remaining between them. The CDR3 runs to 11 residues. The CDR3 is CASSYSNEQFF. The CDR3 DNA is TGTGCCAGCAGTTATAGTAATGAGCAGTTCTTC.

The CDR3 reads CASSVAPRLELETQYF. The DNA of the CDR3 is TGTGCCAGCAGCGTAGCACCTCGACTGGAGCTAGAGACCCAGTACTTC. The chain carries TRBV9 and TRBJ2-5; no clear D gene. The CDR3 sequence is 16 residues long. The germline V gene has CDR1 SGDLS and CDR2 YYNGEE. The V end was cut by 0 bases, the J end by 4 bases, with 16 bases between.

The chain uses TRBV20-1 and TRBJ2-5; TRBD2 matches 8 bases. The V gene end was trimmed by 0 bases and the J gene end by 7 bases; junction bases not matched to a gene: 7. Germline V gene data show CDR1 as DFQATT and CDR2 as SNEGSKA (reference sequence). This CDR3 spans 14 amino acids. The CDR3 DNA sequence: TGCAGTGCTAGAGATGCTAGCGGGTCGGGGACCCAGTACTTC. It specifies CSARDASGSGTQYF.

The J gene is TRBJ1-6, the V gene TRBV5-1; the D gene is possibly TRBD1 (5 bases). This CDR3 has 15 amino acids. V gave up 4 bases and J gave up 7 bases, with 15 bases separating them. Per the germline V gene, CDR1 is SGHRS and CDR2 is YFSETQ. CDR3 loop: CASSGEHGANSPLHF. Here the CDR3 DNA reads TGCGCCAGCAGCGGCGAACACGGGGCGAATTCACCCCTCCACTTT.

The CDR3 here is CASSQDGRRQETQYF. In DNA, the CDR3 is TGCGCCAGCAGCCAAGATGGACGGCGACAAGAGACCCAGTACTTC. This chain joins TRBV4-3 and TRBJ2-5; no clear D. This CDR3 is built from 15 residues. Trimming stripped 0 bases from V and 2 bases from J, with 10 bases between. The germline V gene encodes CDR1 LGHNA and CDR2 YSLEER.

This clonotype has just a few counts. The J gene is TRBJ1-4, the V gene TRBV29-1, with 9 bases that match TRBD1. CDR1 is SQVTM, CDR2 ANQGSEA, per germline. Losses at the gene ends were 6 bases for V and 1 base for J; bases not matched to a gene: 6. The CDR3 has 15 amino acids. The CDR3 region is CSVTGGQGTNEKLFF. The CDR3, as DNA: TGCAGCGTGACGGGGGGACAGGGAACTAATGAAAAACTGTTTTTT. The whole variable domain, filled in from reference TRBV29-1 and TRBJ1-4, reads SAVISQKPSRDICQRGTSLTIQCQVDSQVTMMFWYRQQPGQSLTLIATANQGSEATYESGFVIDKFPISRPNLTFSTLTVSNMSPEDSSIYLCSVTGGQGTNEKLFFGSGTQLSVL.

The rearrangement links TRBV29-1 to TRBJ2-7; 11 bases match TRBD2. The ends lost 0 bases at V and 6 bases at J; junction bases unmatched: 1. From germline, CDR1 is SQVTM and CDR2 ANQGSEA. The CDR3 sequence is 13 residues long. CDR3 nucleotide sequence: TGCAGCGTTGAAGATAGCGGGGGGGGCGAGCAGTACTTC. It translates to CSVEDSGGGEQYF.

V and J are TRBV29-1 and TRBJ1-2; D is uncertain. The CDR3 runs 17 residues. The V end lost 4 bases, the J end lost 0 bases, and 21 bases lay between the germline ends. Germline V CDR1 and CDR2: SQVTM, ANQGSEA. The CDR3 DNA reads TGCAGCGTTGGGGCCGGCCGGGCAGGCGCGGCTAACTATGGCTACACCTTC. Translated: CSVGAGRAGAANYGYTF.

This clonotype showed up just a few times. The chain is built from TRBV5-1 and TRBJ2-2, with D hard to call. The CDR3 has 16 amino acids. Germline V gene data show CDR1 as SGHRS and CDR2 as YFSETQ. V lost 1 base to trimming and J lost 0 bases, with 10 bases between them. The CDR3 nucleotides read TGCGCCAGCAGCTTGCTTTACGGATCGAACACCGGGGAGCTGTTTTTT. Its translation is CASSLLYGSNTGELFF.

This clonotype was counted at least ten times. The chain links TRBV12-3 or TRBV12-4 to TRBJ2-1; 8 bases agree with TRBD1. CDR3 length: 15 amino acids. Trimming took 6 bases from V and 0 from J; bases not matched to a gene: 4. The CDR3 protein is CASSPGTGSYNEQFF. The CDR3 DNA is TGTGCCAGCAGCCCCGGGACAGGCTCCTACAATGAGCAGTTCTTC.

The chain combines TRBV6-5 with TRBJ2-7; D is perhaps TRBD1 (5 bases). Germline values: CDR1 MNHEY, CDR2 SVGAGI. Trimming cost V 4 bases and J 2 bases, with 9 bases left between them. The CDR3 length is 13 residues. CDR3 loop: CASSSTVTYEQYF. The DNA for the CDR3 is TGTGCCAGCAGTTCGACAGTGACCTACGAGCAGTACTTC.

Regarding this clonotype: A read error may explain this, as a much larger clone is one base away. The V and J genes are TRBV5-5 and TRBJ2-2; D not certain. This CDR3 comprises 17 residues. The germline V gene has CDR1 SGHKS and CDR2 YYEKEE (reference sequence). The CDR3 DNA reads as TGTGCCGGCAGCTTAAATCCGCGAACGCAAAACACCGGGGAGCTGTTTTTT. Its translation is CAGSLNPRTQNTGELFF. The variable domain in full, with the rest retrieved from reference TRBV5-5 and TRBJ2-2, is DAGVTQSPTHLIKTRGQQVTLRCSPISGHKSVSWYQQVLGQGPQFIFQYYEKEERGRGNFPDRFSARQFPNYSSELNVNALLLGDSALYLCAGSLNPRTQNTGELFFGEGSRLTVL.

This clonotype came up a few times. The chain recombines TRBV9 with TRBJ1-6; 8 bases agree with TRBD1. J lost 8 bases, V lost 4 bases, and 2 bases had no gene match. This CDR3 contains 13 residues. CDR1 is SGDLS and CDR2 is YYNGEE in the germline V gene. DNA for the CDR3: TGTGCCAGCAGCCACAGGGGGGATTCACCCCTCCACTTT. This sequence encodes CASSHRGDSPLHF.

This clonotype has only a few counts. The chain recombines TRBV6-4 with TRBJ2-3, with 8 positions matching TRBD2. Unmatched junction bases numbered 2, after V lost 0 bases and J lost 0 bases. CDR1 and CDR2 from the germline V gene are MRHNA and SNTAGT. The CDR3 is made up of 16 amino acids. The CDR3: CASSDSASGSTDTQYF. DNA of the CDR3: TGTGCCAGCAGTGACTCGGCTAGCGGGAGCACAGATACGCAGTATTTT.

The gene calls are TRBV4-1 and TRBJ2-1, with TRBD2 matching 8 bases. Germline loops: CDR1 MGHRA, CDR2 YSYEKL. The CDR3 extends over 17 amino acids. J lost 7 bases, V lost 0 bases, and 11 bases had no gene match. CDR3 sequence: CASSQDRSGGGRNEQFF. The CDR3, as DNA: TGCGCCAGCAGCCAAGATCGATCGGGGGGGGGCAGGAATGAGCAGTTCTTC.

The V call is TRBV20-1, the J call TRBJ1-1, with D uncertain. The CDR3 has 11 amino acids. V lost 3 bases and J lost 3, with 5 bases in between. Germline assignment: CDR1 DFQATT and CDR2 SNEGSKA (reference sequence). In nucleotides, the CDR3 is TGCAGTGCTAGGAAGGACACTGAAGCTTTCTTT. Translating gives CSARKDTEAFF.

The gene calls are TRBV28 and TRBJ2-6, with D possibly being TRBD2 (5 bases). CDR3 length: 14 residues. The germline CDR1 and CDR2 sequences are MDHEN and SYDVKM. V shed 6 bases and J shed 0 bases, with 6 bases lying between them. The CDR3: CASRGASGANVLTF. As DNA, the CDR3 is TGTGCCAGCAGGGGAGCCTCTGGGGCCAACGTCCTGACTTTC.

This clonotype has a handful of counts. The chain links TRBV24-1 to TRBJ2-1; 12 positions agree with TRBD2. This CDR3 spans 16 amino acids. V was pared by 4 bases and J by 6 bases, with 6 bases of the junction left unmatched. Germline CDR1 KGHDR, CDR2 SFDVKD. CDR3: CATSDPSGGDRNEQFF. The CDR3 nucleotides read TGTGCCACCAGTGACCCTAGCGGGGGGGATCGCAATGAGCAGTTCTTC.

J is TRBJ2-7 and V is TRBV30, with TRBD1 identical over 7 bases. Germline V gene sequence: CDR1 GTSNPN, CDR2 SVGIG (reference sequence). The length of the CDR3 is 12 residues. J lost 5 bases, V lost 7 bases, and 8 bases had no gene match. The CDR3 DNA sequence: TGTGCCTACCGACAGGGAACTGACGAGCAGTACTTC. It encodes CAYRQGTDEQYF.